This T cell receptor beta chain originates from a study of graft-versus-host responses after intestinal transplantation. Details on this clone: Its target is not known.

The table came from immunoSEQ multiplex PCR; TCRdb's copy has only in-frame clones and leaves some out. The sample lists 100,000 or so clones; over 80% were seen once. General study points: The marrow of recipients harbored GvH clones, and ileum or blood showed some of them first.

The sequenced sample was unstimulated CD8+ T cells sorted from spleen or lymph node cells, obtained before transplant. The receptor comes from a human donor who was the organ donor for an intestinal transplant.

This chain's CDR3 is CASSERGNTGELFF. For the CDR3, the DNA is TGTGCCAGCAGTGAACGCGGGAACACCGGGGAGCTGTTTTTT. The V gene is TRBV2, the J gene TRBJ2-2; D call uncertain. The CDR3 has 14 residues. CDR1 is SNHLY, CDR2 FYNNEI, per germline. Trimming removed 2 bases from V and 1 base from J, with 5 bases in between.